What follows are 25 T cell receptor beta chains derived from one specimen sequenced in a study of blood T cell repertoires in COVID-19. Only in-frame clones appear in the TCRdb table, and some are missing; sequencing was by immunoSEQ multiplex PCR. Of just under 150,000 clones detected, approximately 89% appear once; the ten largest clones hold 1.5% to 2%. Sequencing was carried out using peripheral blood. The receptors stem from a human donor in a cohort sampled during active COVID-19.

The rearrangement links TRBV9 to TRBJ2-3; D gene ambiguous. The ends were cut back, 4 bases at V and 6 bases at J, with 12 bases in the middle. CDR3 length: 13 amino acids. Germline V CDR1 and CDR2: SGDLS, YYNGEE. The CDR3 loop is CASSPPPVDTQYF. The CDR3, as DNA: TGTGCCAGCAGCCCCCCCCCGGTTGATACGCAGTATTTT.

The CDR3 DNA reads TGTGCCAGCAGCTTAGGCGCCGGGGAGCTGTTTTTT. Residues: CASSLGAGELFF. V and J are TRBV7-9 and TRBJ2-2; D gene uncertain. With 1 base removed from V and 6 bases from J, the gap between germline ends came to 3 bases. The CDR3 covers 12 residues. CDR1 SEHNR and CDR2 FQNEAQ come from the germline V gene (reference sequence).

The chain has TRBV19 and TRBJ2-1; weak D call: TRBD2 (5 bases). Germline CDR1 is LNHDA and CDR2 is SQIVND (reference sequence). V was trimmed by 5 bases and J by 4 bases, leaving 15 bases between them. CDR3 length equals 15 residues. The CDR3 reads CASSLTGWAYNEQFF. The CDR3 nucleotides read TGTGCCAGTAGTCTAACGGGGTGGGCTTACAATGAGCAGTTCTTC.

CDR3 residues: CASRKTSGGTDTQYF. Here the CDR3 DNA reads TGTGCCAGCAGGAAGACTAGCGGGGGCACAGATACGCAGTATTTT. The chain employs TRBV11-2 and TRBJ2-3; 11 bases are a match to TRBD2. The ends lost 6 bases at V and 1 base at J; junction bases unmatched: 3. The CDR3 extends over 15 amino acids. Germline CDR1 SGHAT, CDR2 FQNNGV.

This chain uses TRBV7-9 with TRBJ2-1; perhaps TRBD2 as D (6 bases). Germline CDR1 and CDR2: SEHNR and FQNEAQ (reference sequence). V was shortened by 6 bases and J by 4 bases, with 13 bases between the two germline ends. This CDR3 contains 14 residues. The CDR3 region has the DNA TGTGCCAGCAGTACGGAGGGGCCATACAATGAGCAGTTCTTC. It yields the protein CASSTEGPYNEQFF.

This clone has only one observation. This chain joins TRBV11-2 and TRBJ2-5; TRBD2 aligns across 10 bases. This CDR3 comprises 16 residues. Germline values: CDR1 SGHAT, CDR2 FQNNGV. V shed 6 bases, J shed 5 bases, and the junction held 12 bases outside the gene matches. The CDR3 loop is CASRKPGLATAETQYF. DNA for the CDR3: TGTGCCAGCAGAAAGCCGGGACTAGCGACGGCGGAGACCCAGTACTTC.

The chain carries TRBV28 and TRBJ1-3; D might be TRBD1 (5 bases). CDR1 is MDHEN and CDR2 is SYDVKM in the germline V gene. CDR3 length: 14 residues. The V end was cut by 2 bases, the J end by 4 bases, with 9 bases between. CDR3: CASSLGRVGNTIYF. CDR3 in DNA: TGTGCCAGCAGTTTAGGCAGGGTCGGAAACACCATATATTTT.

CDR3 protein: CASSRTDNTEAFF. The DNA for the CDR3 is TGTGCCAGCAGTCGGACAGACAACACTGAAGCTTTCTTT. This sequence joins TRBV6-5 and TRBJ1-1; D perhaps matches TRBD1 (6 bases). Germline assignment: CDR1 MNHEY and CDR2 SVGAGI. The CDR3 consists of 13 residues. Between the trimmed V and J ends, which lost 5 bases and 2 bases, there was a span of 9 bases.

The chain uses TRBV4-1 and TRBJ2-7; D is uncertain. V was shortened by 4 bases and J by 5 bases, with 18 bases between the two germline ends. Germline V gives CDR1 MGHRA, CDR2 YSYEKL. The CDR3 has 15 residues. For the CDR3, the DNA is TGCGCCAGCAGCCCCTCCTGGTCGAAGCCACACGAGCAGTACTTC. Amino acid sequence: CASSPSWSKPHEQYF.

The chain employs TRBV3-1 (or the pseudogene TRBV3-2) and TRBJ2-1; 8 positions match TRBD2. Germline lookup yields CDR1 LGHDT and CDR2 YNNKEL (reference sequence). The CDR3 is made up of 16 amino acids. V was clipped by 0 bases and J by 2 bases; unmatched bases: 3. CDR3 nucleotides: TGTGCCAGCAGCCAAGATGTTAGCGGGGCCTACAATGAGCAGTTCTTC. Amino acids: CASSQDVSGAYNEQFF.

V gene TRBV7-2 combines with J gene TRBJ2-3; TRBD1 is a possible D gene (6 bases). Germline V CDR1 and CDR2: SGHTA, FQGNSA. V dropped 5 bases and J dropped 5 bases, with 17 bases sitting between them. The CDR3 extends over 15 amino acids. The CDR3 sequence: CASSIPRGGGDTQYF. The CDR3 bases are TGTGCCAGCAGCATCCCCAGGGGCGGCGGAGATACGCAGTATTTT.

The chain carries TRBV5-6 and TRBJ2-6; D gene unclear. Germline V CDR1 and CDR2: SGHDT, YYEEEE. V was cut by 6 bases and J by 0 bases, with 7 bases left in between. This CDR3 has 14 amino acids. CDR3 sequence reads: CASTPSSGANVLTF. CDR3 sequence (DNA): TGTGCCAGCACACCTAGCTCTGGGGCCAACGTCCTGACTTTC.

This clone came up once. The V call is TRBV5-1, the J call TRBJ2-3; TRBD2 matches at 11 bases. The CDR3 totals 16 residues. CDR1 is SGHRS and CDR2 is YFSETQ in the germline V gene. J was trimmed by 2 bases and V by 0 bases; bases with no gene match: 2. CDR3 DNA sequence: TGCGCCAGCAGCTTGGGACTAGCGGGGAACACAGATACGCAGTATTTT. Translating it yields CASSLGLAGNTDTQYF.

V gene TRBV6-5 combines with J gene TRBJ2-5; 9 nucleotides line up with TRBD2. Looked up from germline, CDR1 is MNHEY and CDR2 is SVGAGI. The CDR3 runs 16 residues. V was clipped by 2 bases and J by 3 bases; unmatched bases: 7. This chain's CDR3 is CASSYRWLAGKETQYF. CDR3 DNA: TGTGCCAGCAGTTACCGTTGGCTAGCGGGGAAAGAGACCCAGTACTTC.

This rearrangement joins TRBV27 to TRBJ2-2, with TRBD1 as a possible D gene (6 bases). This CDR3 region has 14 residues. The germline CDR1 and CDR2 sequences are MNHEY and SMNVEV (reference sequence). Between the trimmed V and J ends, which lost 1 base and 7 bases, there was a span of 10 bases. The CDR3 DNA is TGTGCCAGCAGTTTATGGGGGCCAAGCGGGGAGCTGTTTTTT. It is translated as CASSLWGPSGELFF.

In its sample, this clone was seen once. The gene calls are TRBV7-9 and TRBJ1-2; TRBD1 matches at 10 bases. The CDR3 runs to 15 residues. The germline gives CDR1 SEHNR, CDR2 FQNEAQ (reference sequence). Trimming at V came to 6 bases and at J to 3 bases, leaving 7 bases not matched to a gene. The chain's CDR3 is CASSRDRGFYYGYTF. The CDR3, as DNA: TGTGCCAGCAGTCGGGACAGGGGTTTTTACTATGGCTACACCTTC.

V is TRBV21-1 and J is TRBJ1-2; the table's D call TRBD1 went unverified against the DNA. TRBV21-1 is deemed a pseudogene. This CDR3 region has 14 residues. The CDR3, as DNA: TGTGCCAGCAGACGCCTGTTCTTTAGGGGTGGCTACACCTTC. As protein: CASRRLFFRGGYTF.

This clone was detected only a few times. The chain has TRBV25-1 and TRBJ1-2; D remains unclear. Germline V gene lookup returns CDR1 MGHDK and CDR2 SYGVNS. The CDR3 is 14 residues long. The V end was cut by 2 bases, the J end by 4 bases, with 11 bases between. The CDR3 region is CASSELQYPYGYTF. The CDR3 DNA sequence: TGTGCCAGCAGTGAACTACAGTACCCCTATGGCTACACCTTC.

The rearrangement uses TRBV2 and TRBJ2-3; 12 nucleotides agree with TRBD2. V lost 6 bases and J lost 0; bases outside the gene matches: 10. The CDR3 is 18 residues long. CDR1 and CDR2 from the germline V gene are SNHLY and FYNNEI. CDR3 amino acids: CASSRLAGGRVSTDTQYF. The CDR3 coding sequence is TGTGCCAGCAGCCGGCTAGCGGGGGGGAGGGTCAGCACAGATACGCAGTATTTT.

Notes on this clone: Germline and junction disagree at one end, which may indicate a read error. The chain links TRBV7-7 to TRBJ1-1; 7 bases agree with TRBD1. The CDR3 is 15 residues long. Germline CDR1 is SSHAT and CDR2 is FNYEAQ (reference sequence). The CDR3 sequence is CASSLATTGWTEAFF. CDR3 DNA sequence: TGTGCTAGCAGCTTAGCCACGACAGGGTGGACTGAAGCTTTCTTT.

This chain connects TRBV5-1 to TRBJ1-3, with TRBD1 identical over 10 bases. Germline V lookup: CDR1 SGHRS, CDR2 YFSETQ. V lost 3 bases and J lost 7; bases outside the gene matches: 1. This CDR3 is 13 amino acids long. Here the CDR3 reads CASSSGQGNTIYF. The CDR3 DNA sequence: TGCGCCAGCAGCTCGGGACAGGGGAACACCATATATTTT.

The CDR3 DNA reads as TGCGCCAGCAGCAACCGGGACAGGGGCCACGAGCAGTACTTC. Translating gives CASSNRDRGHEQYF. The chain uses TRBV5-1 and TRBJ2-7; 10 nucleotides align to TRBD1. The J segment lost 5 bases and the V segment lost 4 bases, leaving 6 bases of the junction unmatched. Germline CDR1 SGHRS, CDR2 YFSETQ. This CDR3 contains 14 residues.

V usage is TRBV25-1 and J usage is TRBJ2-7; 11 bases agree with TRBD1. Trimming removed 6 bases from V and 6 bases from J; junction bases left unmatched: 10. This CDR3 spans 15 amino acids. CDR1 and CDR2 from the germline V gene are MGHDK and SYGVNS. The CDR3: CASSDILGQGGEQYF. The CDR3 DNA reads as TGTGCCAGCAGCGACATCTTGGGACAGGGGGGCGAGCAGTACTTC.

The CDR3 protein is CASRKTSGGNEQFF. The CDR3 DNA reads as TGTGCCAGCAGGAAGACTAGCGGGGGGAACGAGCAGTTCTTC. This sequence joins TRBV2 and TRBJ2-1, with TRBD2 matching 13 bases. Losses at the gene ends were 6 bases for V and 10 bases for J; bases not matched to a gene: 6. This CDR3 spans 14 amino acids. Germline CDR1 is SNHLY and CDR2 is FYNNEI.

V is TRBV28 and J is TRBJ2-7, with 8 bases fitting TRBD1. This CDR3 spans 14 amino acids. V shed 6 bases and J 7 bases; nucleotides not matched to a gene: 11. Germline CDR1 MDHEN, CDR2 SYDVKM. CDR3 protein: CASSTGTGFGEQYF. The CDR3 DNA follows: TGTGCCAGCAGCACCGGGACAGGTTTTGGGGAGCAGTACTTC.